This T cell receptor (beta chain) is from a study of T-cell memory formation after mild COVID-19 (dated by TCRdb to 2020 to 2023). With respect to the entire study: TCR sequence clusters from the two donors were found to be largely donor specific. Two young, previously healthy adult volunteers, one female and one male, were included in the cohort. Longitudinal TCRalpha and TCRbeta repertoire sequencing tracked T-cell clones expanding and contracting after mild COVID-19 in two donors. The study at large found these results: Only a couple of mild cases were covered in the study, and larger cohorts including severe cases with pre-infection samples were considered necessary. Clones that contracted from day 15 to 85 showed balanced CD4/CD8 phenotypes, whereas a second wave of clones that expanded from day 15 to 37 leaned towards CD4+. SARS-CoV-2 specificity of the second-wave clones peaking on day 37 was not confirmed. Contracting CD4+ clones turned up mainly in the CM and EM memory subsets, whereas EMRA was where CD8+ clones were enriched. Some responding clones were found in pre-infection memory, which suggests that pre-existing cross-reactive memory T cells took part in the SARS-CoV-2 response.

Ficoll-Paque density gradient centrifugation was the method used to isolate PBMCs. This clonotype was seen more than once but under ten times. The antigen it recognizes is unknown. Nothing much larger sits one base from this clone, and base qualities are not available. The junction carries 11 bases between V and J, which are trimmed by 1 base and 4 bases respectively. CDR1 is given as SEHNR and CDR2 as FQNEAQ, both from the germline V gene (reference sequence). The CDR3 contains 15 residues, cysteine and phenylalanine counted. Only the CDR3 region is kept as DNA, spanning 45 bases read in frame from base 1. Sequenced on an Illumina NovaSeq 6000. TCRalpha and TCRbeta cDNA libraries were built by 5'RACE with constant-segment primers, adding sample barcodes and unique molecular identifiers. Trizol reagent was used to extract RNA from every sample. Libraries were amplified in two PCR steps, with a second sample barcode and Illumina TruSeq adapters added in the second step. Sequencing of the libraries was done on an Illumina NovaSeq, producing 2 x 150 bp paired-end reads. Regarding the original processing steps: The reads were demultiplexed and collapsed into UMI-guided consensus sequences using migec v1.2.7. Using mixcr v2.1.11, UMI consensuses were aligned to TRA and TRB V and J templates and then assembled into clonotypes. A clonotype was counted as expanded or contracted only if both edgeR and NoisET called the change significant, with noise models trained on biological replicates. edgeR calls used a false discovery rate-adjusted p below 0.01 and a log2 fold-change threshold of 1. PCA with hierarchical clustering of max-normalized trajectories of the 1000 most abundant clonotypes was used as exploratory dynamics analysis. Separately sequenced CD4+ and CD8+ repertoires were used to assign the CD4 or CD8 phenotype of responding clones. TCRdb redid the processing of the public reads, applying fastp at Q25 and MiXCR, and retained in-frame beta chains. Every distinct CDR3 protein forms one entry, paired with its most common genes and DNA. TCRdb assigned the V and J calls; the authors' analysis was not used. In all, the sample holds hundreds of thousands of distinct CDR3 sequences, and roughly 15% of those were seen once. In total, the top ten clones hold roughly 22% of the sample.

The origin of this receptor is a man aged 18-30 years who had mild COVID-19 (a few samples of this study predate the infection). The sample titles of this study are shuffled in the database, so cell type and time point are left out; the donor was told from shared clones. The source material was PBMCs or a T cell subset sorted from them (not recorded which). In this chain, TRBV7-9 is recombined with TRBJ1-5; the D region possibly corresponds to TRBD1 (6 bases align). The bases are TGTGCCAGCAGCTTAGGGGCAGGGGAAAATCAGCCCCAGCATTTT. Its product reads: CASSLGAGENQPQHF.